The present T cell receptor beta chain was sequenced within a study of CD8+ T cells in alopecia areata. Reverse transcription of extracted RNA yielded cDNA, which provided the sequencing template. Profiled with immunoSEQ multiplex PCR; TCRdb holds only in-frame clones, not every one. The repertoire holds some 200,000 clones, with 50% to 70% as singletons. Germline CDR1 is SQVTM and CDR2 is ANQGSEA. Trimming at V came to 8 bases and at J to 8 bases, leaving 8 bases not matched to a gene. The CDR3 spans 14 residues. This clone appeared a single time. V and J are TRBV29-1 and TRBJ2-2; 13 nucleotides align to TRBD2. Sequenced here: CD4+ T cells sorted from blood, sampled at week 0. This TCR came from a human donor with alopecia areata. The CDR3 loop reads CSTTSGGAGGELFF. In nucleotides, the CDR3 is TGCAGCACAACTAGCGGGGGGGCCGGTGGGGAGCTGTTTTTT.